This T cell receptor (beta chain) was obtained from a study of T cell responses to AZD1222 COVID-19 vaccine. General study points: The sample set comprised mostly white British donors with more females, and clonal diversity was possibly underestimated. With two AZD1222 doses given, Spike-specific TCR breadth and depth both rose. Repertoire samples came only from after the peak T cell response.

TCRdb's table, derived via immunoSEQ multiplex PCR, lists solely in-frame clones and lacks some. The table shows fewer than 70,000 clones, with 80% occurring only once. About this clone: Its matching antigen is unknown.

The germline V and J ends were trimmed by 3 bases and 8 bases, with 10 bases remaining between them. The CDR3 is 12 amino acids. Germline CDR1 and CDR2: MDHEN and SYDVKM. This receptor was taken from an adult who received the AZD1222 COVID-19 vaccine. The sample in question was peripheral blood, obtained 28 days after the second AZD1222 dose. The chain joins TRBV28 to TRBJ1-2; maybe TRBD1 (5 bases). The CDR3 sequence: CASSLVGLGYTF. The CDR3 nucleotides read TGTGCCAGCAGTTTGGTGGGACTGGGCTACACCTTC.